This entry lists 32 T cell receptor beta chains sequenced from one sample in a study of blood T cell repertoires in COVID-19 (dated by TCRdb to about 2020). To prepare the library, the immunoSEQ multiplex PCR assay was applied. In TCRdb, the immuneACCESS table is reduced to in-frame sequences with V and J assigned. These tables do not hold every clone; where another copy was compared, an unresolved V gene accounts for under half, and the others remain unexplained. The sample contains roughly 200,000 clones, approximately 88% of them found a single time. The top ten clones comprise roughly 6.7% of the sample. Specimen: peripheral blood. The receptors shown here come from a man aged 40-49 years with acute or convalescent COVID-19.

The J gene is TRBJ2-5, the V gene TRBV3-1 (or the pseudogene TRBV3-2); no reliable D call. With 0 bases removed from V and 1 base from J, the gap between germline ends came to 9 bases. This CDR3 comprises 15 residues. Per germline, CDR1 LGHDT and CDR2 YNNKEL (reference sequence). CDR3 region: CASSQDRRAQETQYF. The CDR3 coding sequence is TGTGCCAGCAGCCAAGATCGGAGAGCCCAAGAGACCCAGTACTTC.

This rearrangement joins TRBV9 to TRBJ1-2; D may be TRBD1 (6 bases). V lost 0 bases and J 4 bases, leaving 10 bases between the germline ends. Germline values: CDR1 SGDLS, CDR2 YYNGEE. CDR3 length: 14 amino acids. CDR3: CASSVEGGTYGYTF. CDR3 bases: TGTGCCAGCAGCGTAGAAGGGGGTACCTATGGCTACACCTTC.

The chain uses TRBV7-8 and TRBJ1-4; D possibly corresponds to TRBD1 (6 bases). Looked up from germline, CDR1 is SGHVS and CDR2 is FQNEAQ. The V and J ends lost 5 bases and 0 bases respectively, with 10 bases between them. The CDR3 consists of 15 residues. The CDR3 region has the DNA TGTGCCAGCAGCAAGGGGGTTGCAACTAATGAAAAACTGTTTTTT. It codes for CASSKGVATNEKLFF.

This chain joins TRBV12-5 and TRBJ2-2; D may be TRBD1 (6 bases). Germline-derived CDR1 and CDR2 are LGHNT and FRNRAP. V was clipped by 5 bases and J by 8 bases, with 9 bases between them. This CDR3 has 12 amino acids. This CDR3 reads CASGRGQGELFF. CDR3 bases: TGTGCTAGTGGTAGAGGACAGGGGGAGCTGTTTTTT.

This chain joins TRBV10-3 and TRBJ1-1; 7 positions agree with TRBD1. Germline CDR1 ENHRY, CDR2 SYGVKD. CDR3 length: 14 amino acids. J lost 2 bases, V lost 6 bases, and 6 bases had no gene match. The CDR3 sequence is CAISRDSVNTEAFF. For the CDR3, the DNA is TGTGCCATCAGCAGGGACAGCGTAAACACTGAAGCTTTCTTT.

V is TRBV27 and J is TRBJ1-2, with 8 bases lining up with TRBD1. The CDR3 loop spans 15 amino acids. V trimming: 9 bases; J trimming: 8 bases; junction bases outside the gene matches: 17. CDR1 and CDR2 from the germline V gene are MNHEY and SMNVEV (reference sequence). As DNA, the CDR3 is TGTGCCAGTGGGACCGGGACAGGAATTCGCGGAGGCTACACCTTC. Protein: CASGTGTGIRGGYTF.

The J gene is TRBJ1-1, the V gene TRBV9; TRBD1 aligns across 9 bases. With 0 bases clipped from V and 5 bases from J, the junction kept 8 bases outside the gene matches. Germline loops: CDR1 SGDLS, CDR2 YYNGEE. The CDR3 extends over 16 amino acids. CDR3 coding DNA: TGTGCCAGCAGCGTAGGTACGGGACAGGGTTGGACTGAAGCTTTCTTT. It yields the protein CASSVGTGQGWTEAFF.

The gene calls are TRBV19 and TRBJ2-7; the match to TRBD1 covers 8 bases. Germline assignment: CDR1 LNHDA and CDR2 SQIVND (reference sequence). This CDR3 spans 15 amino acids. Germline trimming cut 3 bases from V and 2 bases from J; bases unmatched to any gene: 6. The CDR3, as DNA: TGTGCCAGTAGTATCCGGGGACAGGATCCCTACGAGCAGTACTTC. This codes for CASSIRGQDPYEQYF.

The V gene is TRBV30, the J gene TRBJ2-3, with 7 bases fitting TRBD1. Germline V CDR1 and CDR2: GTSNPN, SVGIG (reference sequence). CDR3 length equals 13 residues. V was clipped by 4 bases and J by 2 bases; unmatched bases: 3. The CDR3 here is CAWTGQITDTQYF. In DNA form, the CDR3 reads TGTGCCTGGACGGGACAGATCACAGATACGCAGTATTTT.

J is TRBJ2-1 and V is TRBV18; 7 positions match TRBD1. V dropped 1 base and J dropped 4; count of bases not matched to a gene: 7. Germline loops: CDR1 KGHSH, CDR2 LQKENI. The CDR3 length is 16 residues. The CDR3 nucleotides read TGTGCCAGCTCACCACAGTCAGGGACAGAATACAATGAGCAGTTCTTC. Translating it yields CASSPQSGTEYNEQFF.

The V call is TRBV5-6, the J call TRBJ2-2; tentatively, D is TRBD1 (5 bases). V dropped 4 bases and J dropped 8 bases, with 9 bases sitting between them. The length of the CDR3 is 12 residues. CDR1 is SGHDT and CDR2 is YYEEEE in the germline V gene. This chain's CDR3 is CASSDPGGELFF. For the CDR3, the DNA is TGTGCCAGCAGCGATCCAGGGGGGGAGCTGTTTTTT.

The rearrangement joins TRBV20-1 to TRBJ1-4, with unresolved D. CDR3 length equals 11 residues. Germline V lookup: CDR1 DFQATT, CDR2 SNEGSKA (reference sequence). Trimming took 0 bases from V and 8 from J, leaving 4 bases between them. CDR3 region: CSAREREKLFF. The CDR3 region has the DNA TGCAGTGCTAGAGAGAGGGAAAAACTGTTTTTT.

The chain couples TRBV2 to TRBJ1-1, with 7 bases that match TRBD1. This CDR3 spans 16 amino acids. Losses at the gene ends were 6 bases for V and 1 base for J; bases not matched to a gene: 11. From germline, CDR1 is SNHLY and CDR2 FYNNEI. CDR3 coding DNA: TGTGCCAGCAGCTACTCTCTAGGGACAGCGAACACTGAAGCTTTCTTT. Its protein product is CASSYSLGTANTEAFF.

The rearrangement uses TRBV5-5 and TRBJ2-5; 8 nucleotides line up with TRBD2. Unmatched junction bases numbered 9, after V lost 0 bases and J lost 5 bases. CDR3 length: 16 residues. Germline lookup yields CDR1 SGHKS and CDR2 YYEKEE (reference sequence). The DNA of the CDR3 is TGTGCCAGCAGCTTGGAAGCGCTTACGGGAGGGGAGACCCAGTACTTC. Residues: CASSLEALTGGETQYF.

The genes are TRBV9 and TRBJ2-7; 9 positions agree with TRBD1. This CDR3 region has 12 residues. Germline CDR1 is SGDLS and CDR2 is YYNGEE. Trimming took 3 bases from V and 5 from J; bases not matched to a gene: 0. Written as DNA, the CDR3 is TGTGCCAGCAGCGGACAGGGGGACGAGCAGTACTTC. Protein product: CASSGQGDEQYF.

This chain uses TRBV5-5 with TRBJ2-7; 11 nucleotides align to TRBD1. In germline, CDR1 is SGHKS, CDR2 YYEKEE (reference sequence). V was pared by 3 bases and J by 4 bases, with 6 bases of the junction left unmatched. This CDR3 is 15 amino acids long. DNA of the CDR3: TGTGCCAGCAGCTATGGACAGGGGGCGCAGTACGAGCAGTACTTC. It codes for CASSYGQGAQYEQYF.

V is TRBV12-2 and J is TRBJ1-5; the table's TRBD1 call for D was not verified on the DNA. TRBV12-2 is flagged as a pseudogene. CDR3 length: 17 residues. CDR3 sequence reads: CASRLAPTGARNQPQHF. CDR3 nucleotides: TGTGCAAGTCGCTTAGCTCCAACAGGGGCAAGAAATCAGCCCCAGCATTTT.

The genes are TRBV6-5 and TRBJ1-1; TRBD1 matches 8 bases. Unmatched junction bases numbered 5, after V lost 6 bases and J lost 5 bases. Germline V gene data show CDR1 as MNHEY and CDR2 as SVGAGI. CDR3 length: 13 residues. The CDR3 is CASRGQGSTEAFF. The CDR3 DNA reads TGTGCCAGCAGAGGACAGGGTTCTACTGAAGCTTTCTTT.

The chain has TRBV19 and TRBJ2-7; 7 nucleotides line up with TRBD1. CDR3 length equals 15 residues. The ends lost 4 bases at V and 1 base at J; junction bases unmatched: 7. CDR1 LNHDA and CDR2 SQIVND come from the germline V gene (reference sequence). CDR3 amino acids: CASSTATGRSYEQYF. CDR3 nucleotide sequence: TGTGCCAGTAGTACCGCGACAGGGCGGTCCTACGAGCAGTACTTC.

The V and J genes are TRBV25-1 and TRBJ1-2; 8 bases are shared with TRBD1. V was clipped by 1 base and J by 6 bases; unmatched bases: 4. This CDR3 has 14 residues. Germline values: CDR1 MGHDK, CDR2 SYGVNS. The CDR3 protein is CASSESRGQHGYTF. DNA of the CDR3: TGTGCCAGCAGTGAATCCAGGGGGCAACATGGCTACACCTTC.

This chain connects TRBV7-9 to TRBJ2-7; TRBD2 matches 16 bases. Germline-derived CDR1 and CDR2 are SEHNR and FQNEAQ (reference sequence). The V segment lost 8 bases and the J segment 5 bases; nucleotides outside the gene matches: 9. The CDR3 is made up of 16 amino acids. CDR3 residues: CASSGLAGGPLHEQYF. The CDR3 nucleotides are TGTGCCAGCTCGGGACTAGCGGGGGGGCCCCTCCACGAGCAGTACTTC.

The V and J genes are TRBV5-5 and TRBJ1-1; tentatively, D is TRBD1 (5 bases). Germline V gene lookup returns CDR1 SGHKS and CDR2 YYEKEE (reference sequence). CDR3 length equals 11 residues. With 4 bases removed from V and 7 bases from J, the gap between germline ends came to 8 bases. CDR3 sequence: CASSRDFEAFF. The CDR3 coding sequence is TGTGCCAGCAGCCGGGACTTTGAAGCTTTCTTT.

This clone was seen just once. The chain is built from TRBV29-1 and TRBJ2-2; D gene unclear. The CDR3 totals 14 residues. Trimming took off 2 bases at V and 7 bases at J, with 14 bases between the two ends. Germline lookup yields CDR1 SQVTM and CDR2 ANQGSEA. DNA for the CDR3: TGCAGCGTTGAATCGGTCGGGTCGGGCGGGGAGCTGTTTTTT. Protein: CSVESVGSGGELFF.

Here the CDR3 DNA reads TGTGCCAGCAGCGTAGGAATGGACGGACTTAATGAAAAACTGTTTTTT. Translating gives CASSVGMDGLNEKLFF. The chain employs TRBV9 and TRBJ1-4; D unresolved. This CDR3 region has 16 residues. Germline assignment: CDR1 SGDLS and CDR2 YYNGEE. V gave up 0 bases and J gave up 4 bases, with 13 bases separating them. Complete variable domain (other parts from reference TRBV9 and TRBJ1-4): DSGVTQTPKHLITATGQRVTLRCSPRSGDLSVYWYQQSLDQGLQFLIQYYNGEERAKGNILERFSAQQFPDLHSELNLSSLELGDSALYFCASSVGMDGLNEKLFFGSGTQLSVL.

This clone was counted a single time. Here the CDR3 DNA reads TGTGCCAGCAGCCTCGACAGGGCAGTGGGATCACCCCTCCACTTT. Encoded protein: CASSLDRAVGSPLHF. This sequence joins TRBV11-1 and TRBJ1-6, with TRBD1 matching over 7 bases. Trimming removed 5 bases from V and 10 bases from J; junction bases left unmatched: 11. CDR1 is SGHAT, CDR2 FQDESV, per germline (reference sequence). This CDR3 is 15 amino acids long.

This sequence joins TRBV3-1 (or the pseudogene TRBV3-2) and TRBJ2-5; 10 nucleotides line up with TRBD1. Unmatched junction bases numbered 6, after V lost 6 bases and J lost 5 bases. The CDR3 totals 14 residues. In germline, CDR1 is LGHDT, CDR2 YNNKEL (reference sequence). The CDR3 region has the DNA TGTGCCAGCAGAGTGACAGGGGGCTTGGAGACCCAGTACTTC. It is translated as CASRVTGGLETQYF.

This chain links TRBV23-1 with TRBJ2-1; 9 bases line up with TRBD1. TRBV23-1 falls under the ORF class, with uncertain function. V gave up 4 bases and J gave up 6 bases; unmatched junction bases: 16. This CDR3 spans 18 amino acids. The CDR3 region is CASSLRRPGQGGVNEQFF. The CDR3 DNA follows: TGCGCCAGCAGTCTTCGAAGACCGGGACAGGGTGGCGTCAATGAGCAGTTCTTC.

V and J are TRBV18 and TRBJ1-1; weak D call: TRBD1 (6 bases). V dropped 2 bases and J dropped 1 base, with 11 bases sitting between them. The CDR3 runs 15 residues. Per germline, CDR1 KGHSH and CDR2 LQKENI. Here the CDR3 DNA reads TGTGCCAGCTCACCAATACCGACAGGGAACACTGAAGCTTTCTTT. This gives the protein CASSPIPTGNTEAFF.

This sequence joins TRBV19 and TRBJ2-1; 7 bases align to TRBD1. The CDR3 runs to 16 residues. Per germline, CDR1 LNHDA and CDR2 SQIVND (reference sequence). J gave up 4 bases and V 3 bases, and 9 bases lay outside the gene matches. As DNA, the CDR3 is TGTGCCAGTAGTATCAGACAGGGTCTGGGTTACAATGAGCAGTTCTTC. Translation gives CASSIRQGLGYNEQFF.

The gene calls are TRBV6-6 and TRBJ1-4, with D maybe TRBD1 (6 bases). CDR1 and CDR2 from the germline V gene are MNHNY and SVGAGI (reference sequence). The CDR3 covers 13 residues. With 6 bases removed from V and 5 bases from J, the gap between germline ends came to 10 bases. The CDR3 reads CASSRGQNEKLFF. Written as DNA, the CDR3 is TGTGCCAGCAGCCGCGGACAGAATGAAAAACTGTTTTTT.

J is TRBJ2-3 and V is TRBV29-1; TRBD2 matches 10 bases. CDR1 is SQVTM, CDR2 ANQGSEA, per germline. Trimming removed 4 bases from V and 2 bases from J; junction bases left unmatched: 9. This CDR3 has 16 amino acids. CDR3 sequence reads: CSVAGLADGNTDTQYF. The CDR3 DNA sequence: TGCAGCGTTGCCGGACTAGCGGACGGCAACACAGATACGCAGTATTTT.

J is TRBJ2-1 and V is TRBV24-1; TRBD1 matches at 12 bases. Germline-derived CDR1 and CDR2 are KGHDR and SFDVKD. This CDR3 contains 16 residues. Trimming cost V 4 bases and J 6 bases; bases outside gene matches: 6. CDR3 loop: CATSDGDRGHVNEQFF. The CDR3 DNA reads TGTGCCACCAGTGACGGGGACAGGGGGCACGTCAATGAGCAGTTCTTC.